The text below deals with one TCR beta chain. Those enrolled in Seattle joined during active infection and were followed longitudinally afterward. The data are from a study of blood T cell repertoires in COVID-19. Study background: Samples came from the United States, Italy and Spain, spanning acute and convalescent COVID-19. T cells, B-cell-depleted T cells, or PBMCs supplied cDNA or gDNA.

The CDR3 totals 15 residues. Germline CDR1 reads SEHNR; CDR2 reads FQNEAQ (reference sequence). Trimming removed 0 bases from V and 2 bases from J; junction bases left unmatched: 2. Original processing notes: How many nucleated cells were present was estimated from reference gene primer amplification. Sequenced by immunoSEQ multiplex PCR; TCRdb stores in-frame clones only, minus some. The DNA gave D and trimming, while V, J and clone size come from that table. Of 330,000 or so clones in the sample, around 90% were seen once. This receptor was identified in a man aged 25 to 40 with COVID-19, enrolled during active disease. Sample: peripheral blood. This rearrangement joins TRBV7-9 to TRBJ2-7, with 9 bases lining up with TRBD2. CDR3 amino acids: CASSLAAGGAYEQYF. The CDR3 DNA reads as TGTGCCAGCAGCTTAGCAGCGGGGGGTGCCTACGAGCAGTACTTC.